A selection of T cell receptor beta chains follows, all from one sample in a study of blood T cell repertoires in COVID-19. Measured with immunoSEQ multiplex PCR; TCRdb has only the in-frame clones, and not every one. The table has 150,000 to 170,000 clones, about 83% seen once. Sequences were obtained from peripheral blood. The receptors were sampled from an older woman with COVID-19, enrolled during active disease. Each CDR3 is given with its conserved first and last residue. The D gene is left open where the match is weak. Rows may omit the clone size; those that give it use once, few, many or a size class.

NA TRBJ1-1 TRBV19 NA TGTGCCAGTAGTATACGGGGGGCTCGCACTGAAGCTTTCTTT CASSIRGARTEAFF
NA TRBJ1-1 TRBV7-9 TRBD1 TGTGCCAGCAGCTTAGAGCCACAGGGGGCGACTTTCTTT CASSLEPQGATFF
NA TRBJ2-1 TRBV6-5 NA TGTGCCAGCAGTATTAAAGGAGGAAATGAGCAGTTCTTC CASSIKGGNEQFF
NA TRBJ1-2 TRBV7-2 NA TGTGCCAGCAGCTTAGGGTCAGGGGTCGCTTATGGCTACACCTTC CASSLGSGVAYGYTF
NA TRBJ2-3 TRBV18 NA TGTGCCAGCTCACCCGTTCAGCTAGGTACGCAGTATTTT CASSPVQLGTQYF
NA TRBJ1-2 TRBV11-1 NA TGTGCCAGCAGCTTAAGTCGGAACTATGGCTACACCTTC CASSLSRNYGYTF
NA TRBJ2-1 TRBV19 NA TGTGCCAGTAGTATATCTCCCAGGGGAAGCTACGATGAGCAGTTCTTC CASSISPRGSYDEQFF
NA TRBJ1-3 TRBV30 NA TGTGCCTGCAACAGGCGCTCTGGAAACACCATATATTTT CACNRRSGNTIYF
NA TRBJ1-1 TRBV2 NA TGTGCCAGCAGTTATACAGAAGTGAACACTGAAGCTTTCTTT CASSYTEVNTEAFF
NA TRBJ1-1 TRBV7-9 NA TGTGCCAGCAGCTTAGCTCAGGGGATTAGGACTGAAGCTTTCTTT CASSLAQGIRTEAFF
few TRBJ1-4 TRBV12-3/TRBV12-4 NA TGTGCCAGCAGTTTCTACAAGGGAGGAAAACTGTTTTTT CASSFYKGGKLFF
NA TRBJ1-1 TRBV5-6 TRBD1 TGTGCCAGCAGCTTGGCCCTAGGGACAGGGGAAGTAAGAGCTTTCTTT CASSLALGTGEVRAFF
NA TRBJ2-7 TRBV6-6 TRBD1 TGTGCCAGCAGGCGACAGGGGCGCTACGAGCAGTACTTC CASRRQGRYEQYF
NA TRBJ1-1 TRBV6-5 TRBD1 TGTGCCAGCACCTTGGGACAGTTTAGACCTGAAGCTTTCTTT CASTLGQFRPEAFF
NA TRBJ2-1 TRBV24-1 TRBD2 TGTGCCACCAGTGATCGGGGGACTAAATCACGTAATGAGCAGTTCTTC CATSDRGTKSRNEQFF
NA TRBJ2-1 TRBV12-3/TRBV12-4 NA TGTGCCAGCAGCTCGACTCTGGGGCATGAGCAGTTCTTC CASSSTLGHEQFF
once TRBJ2-2 TRBV3-1/TRBV3-2 NA TGTGCCAGCAGCCAAGATCTGGTAGTGACCGGGGAGCTGTTTTTT CASSQDLVVTGELFF
few TRBJ1-2 TRBV12-5 TRBD1 TGTGCTAGTGAGTTTACAGGGGGCTATGGCTACACCTTC CASEFTGGYGYTF
few TRBJ2-1 TRBV6-5 NA TGTGCCAGCAGTTACCAATTGCCAGGGGCGGATGAGCAGTTCTTC CASSYQLPGADEQFF
NA TRBJ1-2 TRBV2 NA TGTGCCAGCAGTGGCGGAATCTATGGCTACACCTTC CASSGGIYGYTF
NA TRBJ1-1 TRBV6-5 TRBD1 TGTGCCAGCAGTCTACAGGGGTCCGCTGAAGCTTTCTTT CASSLQGSAEAFF
NA TRBJ1-2 TRBV24-1 TRBD1 TGTGCCACCAGTGATTCAGGGGGTCGTGGCTACACCTTC CATSDSGGRGYTF
NA TRBJ1-1 TRBV5-4 TRBD1 TGTGCCAGCAGCTTGGGTGGCGGACAGGGGTATGGGAGTGAAGCTTTCTTT CASSLGGGQGYGSEAFF
NA TRBJ1-5 TRBV19 NA TGTGCCAGTAGAGGCAGGATACTCAATCAGCCCCAGCATTTT CASRGRILNQPQHF
NA TRBJ1-1 TRBV5-6 TRBD1 TGTGCCAGCAGCAAAGGGACAGGGATCCGCACTGAAGCTTTCTTT CASSKGTGIRTEAFF
NA TRBJ1-1 TRBV3-1/TRBV3-2 TRBD1 TGTGCCAGCAGCCCAATCAGGGGGGAGACTGAAGCTTTCTTT CASSPIRGETEAFF
NA TRBJ2-7 TRBV2 TRBD1 TGTGCCAGCAGGGGACAGACTTACGAGCAGTACTTC CASRGQTYEQYF
NA TRBJ1-5 TRBV7-3 TRBD1 TGTGCCAGCAGCTTATCAGGGGGCCTCAATCAGCCCCAGCATTTT CASSLSGGLNQPQHF
NA TRBJ1-2 TRBV24-1 NA TGTGCCACCAGTGATATCTCTCGGGGCGCGGGGGGCTACACCTTC CATSDISRGAGGYTF
NA TRBJ2-1 TRBV6-6 NA TGTGCCAGCAGTTACTCGAGAAGGGGGGGCTACAATGAGCAGTTCTTC CASSYSRRGGYNEQFF
NA TRBJ1-2 TRBV25-1 NA TGTGCCAGCAGTGGGGGCAGCTATGGCTACACCTTC CASSGGSYGYTF
NA TRBJ1-6 TRBV4-1 TRBD1 TGCGCCAGCAGCCAAGGACAGGGTTCGGATTCACCCCTCCACTTT CASSQGQGSDSPLHF
few TRBJ2-1 TRBV7-3 TRBD2 TGTGCCAGCGAAAAACTAGCGGGCCTCAATGAGCAGTTCTTC CASEKLAGLNEQFF